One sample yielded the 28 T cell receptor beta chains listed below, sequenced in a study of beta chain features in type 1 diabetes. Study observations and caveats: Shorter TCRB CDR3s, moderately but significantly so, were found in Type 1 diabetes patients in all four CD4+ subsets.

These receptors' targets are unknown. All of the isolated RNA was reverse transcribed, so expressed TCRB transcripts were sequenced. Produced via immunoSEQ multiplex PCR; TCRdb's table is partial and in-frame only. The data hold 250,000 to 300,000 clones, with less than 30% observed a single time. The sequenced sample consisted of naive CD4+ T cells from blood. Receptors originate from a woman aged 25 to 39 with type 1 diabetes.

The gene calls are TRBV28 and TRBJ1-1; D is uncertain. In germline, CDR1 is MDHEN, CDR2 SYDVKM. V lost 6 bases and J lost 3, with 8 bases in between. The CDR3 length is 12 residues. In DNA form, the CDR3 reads TGTGCCAGCAGCTTACGGTACACTGAAGCTTTCTTT. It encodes CASSLRYTEAFF.

This CDR3 is CASSPGTSSLTYNEQFF. The CDR3 coding sequence is TGTGCCAGCAGTCCAGGGACTAGCTCGTTAACCTACAATGAGCAGTTCTTC. This chain connects TRBV27 to TRBJ2-1, with 9 positions matching TRBD2. The germline gives CDR1 MNHEY, CDR2 SMNVEV (reference sequence). V lost 5 bases, J lost 2 bases, and 10 bases stayed unmatched. CDR3 length: 17 residues.

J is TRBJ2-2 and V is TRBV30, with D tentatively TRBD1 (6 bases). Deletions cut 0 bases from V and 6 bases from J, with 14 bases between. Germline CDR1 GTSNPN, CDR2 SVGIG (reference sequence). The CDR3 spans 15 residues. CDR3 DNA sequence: TGTGCCTGGAGTGTCAGGTTTCAGGGGCCCGGGGAGCTGTTTTTT. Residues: CAWSVRFQGPGELFF.

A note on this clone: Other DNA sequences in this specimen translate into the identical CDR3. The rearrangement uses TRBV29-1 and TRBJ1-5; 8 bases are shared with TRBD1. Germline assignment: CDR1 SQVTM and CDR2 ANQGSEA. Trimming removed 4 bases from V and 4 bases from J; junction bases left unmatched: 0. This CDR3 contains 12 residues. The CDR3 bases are TGCAGCGTTGGACAGGGGAATCAGCCCCAGCATTTT. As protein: CSVGQGNQPQHF.

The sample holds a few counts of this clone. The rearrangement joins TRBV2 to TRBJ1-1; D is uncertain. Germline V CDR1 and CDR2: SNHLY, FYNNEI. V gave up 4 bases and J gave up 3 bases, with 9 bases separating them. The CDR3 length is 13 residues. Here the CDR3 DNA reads TGTGCCAGCAGTGCGCGGGAAGACACTGAAGCTTTCTTT. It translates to CASSAREDTEAFF.

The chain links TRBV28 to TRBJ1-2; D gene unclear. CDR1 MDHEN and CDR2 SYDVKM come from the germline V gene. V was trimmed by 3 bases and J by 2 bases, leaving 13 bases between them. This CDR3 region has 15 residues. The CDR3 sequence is CASSLGGLENYGYTF. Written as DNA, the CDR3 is TGTGCCAGCAGTTTGGGCGGGTTGGAGAACTATGGCTACACCTTC.

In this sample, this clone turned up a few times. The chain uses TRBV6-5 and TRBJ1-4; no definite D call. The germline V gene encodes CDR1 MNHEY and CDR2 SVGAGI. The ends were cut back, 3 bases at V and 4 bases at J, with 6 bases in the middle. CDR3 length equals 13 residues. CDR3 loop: CASSYEGNEKLFF. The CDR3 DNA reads TGTGCCAGCAGTTATGAGGGTAATGAAAAACTGTTTTTT.

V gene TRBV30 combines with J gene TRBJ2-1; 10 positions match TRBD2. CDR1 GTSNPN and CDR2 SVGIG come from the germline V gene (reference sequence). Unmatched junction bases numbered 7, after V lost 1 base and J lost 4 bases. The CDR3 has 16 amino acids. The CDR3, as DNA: TGTGCCTGGAGTGAACTAGCGGGGTCTATGTACAATGAGCAGTTCTTC. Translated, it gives CAWSELAGSMYNEQFF.

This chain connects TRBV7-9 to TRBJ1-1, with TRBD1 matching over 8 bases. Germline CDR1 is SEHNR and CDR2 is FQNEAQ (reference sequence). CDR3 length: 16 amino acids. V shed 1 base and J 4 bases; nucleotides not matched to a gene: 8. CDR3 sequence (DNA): TGTGCCAGCAGCTTAGAGGCTGGACAGGGTATCACTGAAGCTTTCTTT. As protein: CASSLEAGQGITEAFF.

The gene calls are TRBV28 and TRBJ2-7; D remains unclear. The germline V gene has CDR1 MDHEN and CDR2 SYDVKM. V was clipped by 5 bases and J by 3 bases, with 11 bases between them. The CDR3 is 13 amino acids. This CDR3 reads CASSKTAIYEQYF. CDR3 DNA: TGTGCCAGCAGTAAAACTGCAATCTACGAGCAGTACTTC.

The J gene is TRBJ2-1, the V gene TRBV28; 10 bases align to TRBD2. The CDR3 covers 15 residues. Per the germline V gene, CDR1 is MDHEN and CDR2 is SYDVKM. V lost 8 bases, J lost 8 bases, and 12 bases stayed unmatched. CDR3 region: CASLGSGRAVDEQFF. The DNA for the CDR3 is TGTGCCAGCCTTGGAAGCGGGAGGGCCGTCGATGAGCAGTTCTTC.

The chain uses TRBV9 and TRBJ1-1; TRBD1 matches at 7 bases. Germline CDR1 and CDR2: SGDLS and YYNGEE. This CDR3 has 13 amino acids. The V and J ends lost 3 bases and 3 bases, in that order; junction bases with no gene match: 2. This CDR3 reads CASSGTGDTEAFF. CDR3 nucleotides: TGTGCCAGCAGCGGTACAGGGGACACTGAAGCTTTCTTT.

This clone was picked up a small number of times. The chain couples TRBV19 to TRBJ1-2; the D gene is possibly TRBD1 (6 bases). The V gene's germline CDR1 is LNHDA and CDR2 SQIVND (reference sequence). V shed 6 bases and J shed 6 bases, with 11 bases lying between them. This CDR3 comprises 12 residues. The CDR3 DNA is TGTGCCAGTAGAATGGACAGTCATGGCTACACCTTC. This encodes CASRMDSHGYTF.

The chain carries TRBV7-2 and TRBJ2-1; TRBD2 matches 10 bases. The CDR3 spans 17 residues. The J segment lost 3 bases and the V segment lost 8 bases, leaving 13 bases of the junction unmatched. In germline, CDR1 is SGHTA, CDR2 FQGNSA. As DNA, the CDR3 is TGTGCCAGCGGACCCGGAGGGAGCGGGAGGGTCTACAATGAGCAGTTCTTC. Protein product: CASGPGGSGRVYNEQFF.

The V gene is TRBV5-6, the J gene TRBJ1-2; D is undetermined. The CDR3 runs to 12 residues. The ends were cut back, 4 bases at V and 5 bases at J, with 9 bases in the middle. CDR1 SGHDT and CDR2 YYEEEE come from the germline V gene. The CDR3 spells CASSLRVYGYTF. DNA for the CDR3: TGTGCCAGCAGCCTGAGAGTATATGGCTACACCTTC.

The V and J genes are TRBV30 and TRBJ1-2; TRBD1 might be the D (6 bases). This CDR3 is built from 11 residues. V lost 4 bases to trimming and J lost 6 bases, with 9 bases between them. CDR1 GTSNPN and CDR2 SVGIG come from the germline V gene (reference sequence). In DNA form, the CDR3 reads TGTGCCTGGATAGGGGGTCATGGCTACACCTTC. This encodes CAWIGGHGYTF.

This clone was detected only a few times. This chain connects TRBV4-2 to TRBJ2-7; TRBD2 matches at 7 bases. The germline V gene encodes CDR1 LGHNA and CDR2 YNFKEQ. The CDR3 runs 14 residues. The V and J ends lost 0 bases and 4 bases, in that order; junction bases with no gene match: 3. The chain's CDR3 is CASSQDAGEYEQYF. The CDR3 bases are TGTGCCAGCAGCCAAGATGCGGGAGAATACGAGCAGTACTTC.

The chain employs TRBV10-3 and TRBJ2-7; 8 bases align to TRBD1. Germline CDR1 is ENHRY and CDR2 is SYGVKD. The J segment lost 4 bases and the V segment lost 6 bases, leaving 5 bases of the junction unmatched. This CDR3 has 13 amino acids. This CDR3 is CAISGQGWYEQYF. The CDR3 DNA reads TGTGCCATCAGCGGACAGGGTTGGTACGAGCAGTACTTC.

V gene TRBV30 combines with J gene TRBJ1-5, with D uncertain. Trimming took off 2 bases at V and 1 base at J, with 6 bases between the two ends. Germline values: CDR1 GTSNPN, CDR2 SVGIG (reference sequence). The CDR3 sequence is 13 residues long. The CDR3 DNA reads TGTGCCTGGAGTTCCCGGAGCAATCAGCCCCAGCATTTT. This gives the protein CAWSSRSNQPQHF.

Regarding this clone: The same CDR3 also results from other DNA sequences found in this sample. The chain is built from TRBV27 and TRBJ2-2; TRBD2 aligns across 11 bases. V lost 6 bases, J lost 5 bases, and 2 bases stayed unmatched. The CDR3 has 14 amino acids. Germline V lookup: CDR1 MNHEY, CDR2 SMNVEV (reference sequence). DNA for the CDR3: TGTGCCAGCAGGCTAGCGGGAGGTACCGGGGAGCTGTTTTTT. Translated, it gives CASRLAGGTGELFF.

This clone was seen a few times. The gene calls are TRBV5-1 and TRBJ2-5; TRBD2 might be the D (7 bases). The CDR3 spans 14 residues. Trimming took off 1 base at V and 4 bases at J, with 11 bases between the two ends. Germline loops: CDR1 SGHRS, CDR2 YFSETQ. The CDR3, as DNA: TGCGCCAGCAGCTTGTGGGGAGGGGGAGAGACCCAGTACTTC. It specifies CASSLWGGGETQYF.

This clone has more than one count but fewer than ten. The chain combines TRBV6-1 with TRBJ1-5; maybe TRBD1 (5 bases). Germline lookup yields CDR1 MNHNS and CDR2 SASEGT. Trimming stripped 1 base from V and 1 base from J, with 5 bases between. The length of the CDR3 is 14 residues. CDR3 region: CASSEGQSNQPQHF. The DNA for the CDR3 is TGTGCCAGCAGTGAAGGACAGAGCAATCAGCCCCAGCATTTT.

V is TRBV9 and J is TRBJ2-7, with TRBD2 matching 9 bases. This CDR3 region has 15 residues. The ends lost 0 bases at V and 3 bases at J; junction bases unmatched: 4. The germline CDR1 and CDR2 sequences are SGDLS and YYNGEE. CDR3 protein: CASSVEPSGVYEQYF. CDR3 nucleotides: TGTGCCAGCAGCGTAGAGCCTAGCGGGGTCTACGAGCAGTACTTC. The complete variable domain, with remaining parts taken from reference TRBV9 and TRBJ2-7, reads DSGVTQTPKHLITATGQRVTLRCSPRSGDLSVYWYQQSLDQGLQFLIQYYNGEERAKGNILERFSAQQFPDLHSELNLSSLELGDSALYFCASSVEPSGVYEQYFGPGTRLTVT.

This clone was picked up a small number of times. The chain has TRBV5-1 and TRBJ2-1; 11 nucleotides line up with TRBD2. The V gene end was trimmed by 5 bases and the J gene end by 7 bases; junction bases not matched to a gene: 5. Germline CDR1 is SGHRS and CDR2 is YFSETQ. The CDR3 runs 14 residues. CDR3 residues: CASSSGRAGNEQFF. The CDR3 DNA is TGCGCCAGCAGTAGCGGGAGGGCCGGGAATGAGCAGTTCTTC.

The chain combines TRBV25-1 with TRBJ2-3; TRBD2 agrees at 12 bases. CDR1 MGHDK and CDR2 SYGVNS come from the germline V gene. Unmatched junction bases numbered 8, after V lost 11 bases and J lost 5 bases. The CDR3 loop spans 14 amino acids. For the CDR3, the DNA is TGTGCCGGTCAGTCGGGACTAGCGGGAGATACGCAGTATTTT. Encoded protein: CAGQSGLAGDTQYF. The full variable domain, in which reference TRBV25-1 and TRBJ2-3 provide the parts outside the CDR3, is EADIYQTPRYLVIGTGKKITLECSQTMGHDKMYWYQQDPGMELHLIHYSYGVNSTEKGDLSSESTVSRIRTEHFPLTLESARPSHTSQYLCAGQSGLAGDTQYFGPGTRLTVL.

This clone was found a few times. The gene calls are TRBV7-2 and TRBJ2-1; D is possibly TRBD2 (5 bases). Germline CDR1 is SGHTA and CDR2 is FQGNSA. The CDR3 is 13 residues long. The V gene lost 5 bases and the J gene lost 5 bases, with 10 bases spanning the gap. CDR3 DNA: TGTGCCAGCAGCGAAACACTAGACAATGAGCAGTTCTTC. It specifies CASSETLDNEQFF.

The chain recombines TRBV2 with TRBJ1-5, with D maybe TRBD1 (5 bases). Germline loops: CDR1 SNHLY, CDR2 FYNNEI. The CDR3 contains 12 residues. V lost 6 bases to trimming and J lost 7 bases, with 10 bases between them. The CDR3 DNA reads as TGTGCCAGCAGGACAGAAAAGCAGCCCCAGCATTTT. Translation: CASRTEKQPQHF. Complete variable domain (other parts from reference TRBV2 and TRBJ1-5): EPEVTQTPSHQVTQMGQEVILRCVPISNHLYFYWYRQILGQKVEFLVSFYNNEISEKSEIFDDQFSVERPDGSNFTLKIRSTKLEDSAMYFCASRTEKQPQHFGDGTRLSIL.

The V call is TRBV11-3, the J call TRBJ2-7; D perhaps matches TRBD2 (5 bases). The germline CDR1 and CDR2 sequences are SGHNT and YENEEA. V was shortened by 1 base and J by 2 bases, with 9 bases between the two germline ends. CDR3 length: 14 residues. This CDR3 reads CASSLASGTYEQYF. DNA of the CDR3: TGTGCCAGCAGCTTAGCCAGCGGAACCTACGAGCAGTACTTC.